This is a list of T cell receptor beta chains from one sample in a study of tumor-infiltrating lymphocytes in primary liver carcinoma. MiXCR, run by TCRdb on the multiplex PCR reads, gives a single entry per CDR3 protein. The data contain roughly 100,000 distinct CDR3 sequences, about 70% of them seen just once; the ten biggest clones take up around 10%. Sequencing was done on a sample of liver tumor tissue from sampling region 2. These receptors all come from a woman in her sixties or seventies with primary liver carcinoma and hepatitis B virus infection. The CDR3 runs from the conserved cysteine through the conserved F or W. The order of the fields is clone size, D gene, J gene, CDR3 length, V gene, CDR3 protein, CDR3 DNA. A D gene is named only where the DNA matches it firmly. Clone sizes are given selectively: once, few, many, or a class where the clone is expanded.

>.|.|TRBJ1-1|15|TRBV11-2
CVSSSRERGVTEAFF
TGTGTCAGCAGCTCACGTGAGAGGGGGGTGACTGAAGCTTTCTTT
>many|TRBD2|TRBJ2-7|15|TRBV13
CASSSRTSGPYEQYF
TGTGCCAGCAGCTCCCGGACTAGCGGACCCTACGAGCAGTACTTC
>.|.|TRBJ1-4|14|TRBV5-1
CASGLEGAWEELFF
TGCGCCAGCGGCTTGGAAGGGGCCTGGGAAGAACTGTTTTTT
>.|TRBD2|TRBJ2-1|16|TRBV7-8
CASSLVGTSGSNKQFF
TGTGCCAGCAGCTTAGTTGGGACTAGTGGGAGTAATAAGCAGTTCTTC
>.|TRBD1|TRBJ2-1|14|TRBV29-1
CSLRTGGPYNKQFF
TGCAGCTTAAGGACAGGGGGACCCTACAATAAGCAGTTCTTC
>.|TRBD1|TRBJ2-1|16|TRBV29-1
CSAPGQGAGIIEGQFF
TGCAGCGCCCCGGGACAGGGGGCCGGAATCATAGAAGGGCAGTTCTTC
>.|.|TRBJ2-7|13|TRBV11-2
CASSRVRAYEHYF
TGTGCCAGCAGCAGAGTCCGAGCATACGAGCACTACTTC
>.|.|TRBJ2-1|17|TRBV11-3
CASSLDARSFAYNEQFF
TGTGCCAGCAGCTTAGATGCGAGATCCTTTGCCTACAATGAGCAGTTCTTC
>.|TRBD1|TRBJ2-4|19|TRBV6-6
CASSLKTGGLRVAKSIQYF
TGTGCCAGCAGTCTAAAGACAGGGGGCTTAAGAGTAGCCAAAAGCATTCAGTACTTC
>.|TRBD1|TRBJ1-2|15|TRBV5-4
CASSSRQGTSDGYTF
TGTGCCAGCAGCTCGAGACAGGGGACGAGCGATGGCTACACCTTC
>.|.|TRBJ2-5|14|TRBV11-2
CANSSTGGIETQYF
TGTGCCAACAGCTCCACCGGTGGGATAGAGACCCAGTACTTC
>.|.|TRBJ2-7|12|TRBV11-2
CTSSRTWEEHYF
TGTACCAGCAGCCGGACATGGGAAGAGCACTACTTC
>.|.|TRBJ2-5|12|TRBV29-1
CSVGQPQESQYF
TGCAGCGTTGGACAGCCTCAAGAGTCCCAGTACTTC
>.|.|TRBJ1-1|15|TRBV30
CSWSVLGAVNTEAFF
TGTTCCTGGAGTGTACTAGGGGCGGTGAACACTGAAGCTTTCTTT
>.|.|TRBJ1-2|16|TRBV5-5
CDSTPLAAGTGYGYTF
TGTGACAGCACCCCCCTAGCGGCAGGGACGGGCTATGGCTACACCTTC
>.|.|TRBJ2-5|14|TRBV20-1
CSARPGGNEETQYF
TGCAGTGCTAGACCAGGGGGGAATGAAGAGACCCAGTACTTC
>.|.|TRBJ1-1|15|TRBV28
CASGESLGQGTDAFF
TGTGCCAGCGGGGAGTCGCTCGGCCAGGGCACTGATGCTTTCTTT
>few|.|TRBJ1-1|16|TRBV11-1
CASSLQNGGQGSEAFF
TGTGCCAGCAGCTTACAGAACGGGGGGCAAGGCTCTGAAGCTTTCTTT
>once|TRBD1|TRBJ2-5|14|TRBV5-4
CAISTGQGIETRYF
TGTGCCATCAGCACGGGACAGGGGATAGAGACCCGGTACTTC
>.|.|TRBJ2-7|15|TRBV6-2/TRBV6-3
CTSIKASERSYEQYF
TGTACCAGCATCAAGGCTAGCGAGAGGTCGTACGAGCAGTACTTC
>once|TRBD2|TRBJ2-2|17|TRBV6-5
CANSRSGLAGDTGELFF
TGTGCCAACAGTCGGTCGGGACTAGCGGGAGACACCGGTGAGCTGTTTTTT
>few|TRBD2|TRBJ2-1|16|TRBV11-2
CASSRRLAGGPDEQFF
TGTGCCAGCAGCAGGAGACTAGCGGGAGGGCCGGATGAGCAGTTCTTC
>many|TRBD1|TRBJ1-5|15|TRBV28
CASSSLGQGVQPQHF
TGTGCCAGCAGTTCGCTAGGACAGGGTGTCCAGCCCCAGCATTTT
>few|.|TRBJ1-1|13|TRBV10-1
CASSESRRGPPFF
TGCGCCAGCAGTGAGTCGAGGAGAGGACCCCCTTTCTTT
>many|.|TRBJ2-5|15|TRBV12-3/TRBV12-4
CASSRVAQAKETQYF
TGTGCCAGCAGCCGAGTAGCACAGGCGAAAGAGACCCAGTACTTC
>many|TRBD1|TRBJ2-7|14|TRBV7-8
CASSFPGQGYEQYF
TGTGCCAGCAGCTTCCCGGGACAGGGCTACGAGCAGTACTTC
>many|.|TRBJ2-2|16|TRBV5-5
CASSRDTVTNTGELFF
TGTGCCAGCAGCCGGGATACAGTAACGAACACCGGGGAGCTGTTTTTT
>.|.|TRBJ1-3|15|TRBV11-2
CASNLELGLRNTIYF
TGTGCCAGCAACTTAGAACTCGGCCTGAGAAACACAATATATTTT
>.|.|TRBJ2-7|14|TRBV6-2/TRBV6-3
CASRYGQGSWEQFF
TGTGCCAGCAGGTATGGGCAGGGGAGTTGGGAGCAATTCTTC
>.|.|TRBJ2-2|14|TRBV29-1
CNAERRGKTGELFF
TGCAACGCCGAACGAAGGGGGAAGACCGGGGAGTTGTTTTTT